The 22 T cell receptor beta chains given below trace back to one sample, sequenced in a study of blood T cell repertoires in COVID-19. Libraries were prepared by immunoSEQ multiplex PCR; TCRdb keeps only in-frame clonotypes and omits some of them. Of some 270,000 clones listed, around 86% are singletons. Sequencing was carried out using peripheral blood. These receptors all come from a man aged 40-55 years with active or convalescent COVID-19.

This rearrangement joins TRBV2 to TRBJ2-7; 13 bases match TRBD2. The CDR3 runs to 15 residues. Germline loops: CDR1 SNHLY, CDR2 FYNNEI. The junction had 4 bases not matched to a gene; V was cut back by 5 bases and J by 3 bases. As DNA, the CDR3 is TGTGCCAGCAGTACCAGACTAGCGGGGGGCTACGAGCAGTACTTC. Its translation is CASSTRLAGGYEQYF.

This sequence joins TRBV5-6 and TRBJ2-7; TRBD2 is a possible D gene (6 bases). V was pared by 4 bases and J by 3 bases, with 17 bases between. CDR1 is SGHDT, CDR2 YYEEEE, per germline. CDR3 length: 15 residues. CDR3 coding DNA: TGTGCCAGCAGCGATAGCCGCGGGAACCTCTACGAGCAGTACTTC. Amino acids: CASSDSRGNLYEQYF.

Points on this clone: Other DNA sequences in this specimen translate into the identical CDR3. This rearrangement joins TRBV27 to TRBJ2-7; tentative D call: TRBD2 (6 bases). The CDR3 length is 13 residues. Trimming removed 5 bases at V and 1 base at J, with 9 bases between. CDR1 and CDR2 (germline): MNHEY, SMNVEV (reference sequence). The CDR3 DNA follows: TGTGCCAGCAGTCTACGGGAGTCCTACGAGCAGTACTTC. Its translation: CASSLRESYEQYF.

The CDR3 is CASSLVLAGVYEQYF. In DNA, the CDR3 is TGTGCCAGCAGCTTAGTCCTAGCGGGGGTCTACGAGCAGTACTTC. The gene calls are TRBV11-2 and TRBJ2-7; 10 positions match TRBD2. Per germline, CDR1 SGHAT and CDR2 FQNNGV. The CDR3 extends over 15 amino acids. The ends lost 1 base at V and 3 bases at J; junction bases unmatched: 3. Full variable domain (rest looked up from reference TRBV11-2 and TRBJ2-7): EAGVAQSPRYKIIEKRQSVAFWCNPISGHATLYWYQQILGQGPKLLIQFQNNGVVDDSQLPKDRFSAERLKGVDSTLKIQPAKLEDSAVYLCASSLVLAGVYEQYFGPGTRLTVT.

The gene calls are TRBV5-4 and TRBJ2-1, with 7 bases fitting TRBD2. The V gene end was trimmed by 3 bases and the J gene end by 3 bases; junction bases not matched to a gene: 12. This CDR3 is built from 17 residues. Germline-derived CDR1 and CDR2 are SGHNT and YYREEE (reference sequence). For the CDR3, the DNA is TGTGCCAGCAGCTCCATTACTAGCGCTCGGGGCTACAATGAGCAGTTCTTC. The encoded protein is CASSSITSARGYNEQFF.

The V gene is TRBV13, the J gene TRBJ1-2; D unclear. The V and J ends lost 4 bases and 7 bases respectively, with 16 bases between them. The CDR3 loop spans 14 amino acids. In germline, CDR1 is PRHDT, CDR2 FYEKMQ (reference sequence). The CDR3 nucleotides are TGTGCCAGCAGCTCCCACGAGACTAGTAGTGGCTACACCTTC. Residues: CASSSHETSSGYTF.

The chain has TRBV2 and TRBJ2-1; a weak D match, TRBD1 (5 bases). The CDR3 consists of 13 residues. Germline lookup yields CDR1 SNHLY and CDR2 FYNNEI. V dropped 3 bases and J dropped 7 bases, with 10 bases sitting between them. The CDR3 bases are TGTGCCAGCAGTGACAGGGAACAAAATGAGCAGTTCTTC. This codes for CASSDREQNEQFF.

This chain uses TRBV14 with TRBJ1-1; D uncertain. The CDR3 runs 13 residues. CDR1 SGHDN and CDR2 FVKESK come from the germline V gene. Deletions cut 2 bases from V and 3 bases from J, with 7 bases between. This CDR3 reads CASSQMEDTEAFF. The CDR3 DNA is TGTGCCAGCAGCCAAATGGAGGACACTGAAGCTTTCTTT.

This clone showed up just a few times. This chain joins TRBV27 and TRBJ1-5, with 10 nucleotides matching TRBD1. CDR1 and CDR2 (germline): MNHEY, SMNVEV (reference sequence). Germline trimming cut 4 bases from V and 6 bases from J; bases unmatched to any gene: 6. The CDR3 loop spans 15 amino acids. CDR3 DNA: TGTGCCAGCAGTTCGACAGGGGGCGTTAGTCAGCCCCAGCATTTT. It yields the protein CASSSTGGVSQPQHF.

The chain carries TRBV6-6 and TRBJ1-2, with 9 bases lining up with TRBD1. Per the germline V gene, CDR1 is MNHNY and CDR2 is SVGAGI (reference sequence). The V gene end was trimmed by 5 bases and the J gene end by 5 bases; junction bases not matched to a gene: 15. The CDR3 runs to 17 residues. The CDR3, as DNA: TGTGCCAGCAGTGGATCAATCCGTGTTGGACAGGGGTATGGCTACACCTTC. It encodes CASSGSIRVGQGYGYTF.

The V gene is TRBV7-9, the J gene TRBJ2-5; 12 nucleotides line up with TRBD1. CDR1 is SEHNR, CDR2 FQNEAQ, per germline (reference sequence). J lost 1 base, V lost 5 bases, and 5 bases had no gene match. There are 16 residues in the CDR3. The CDR3 region has the DNA TGTGCCAGCAGCCCCGGGGACAGGGGGCCCCAAGAGACCCAGTACTTC. This sequence encodes CASSPGDRGPQETQYF.

The V and J genes are TRBV5-5 and TRBJ2-7; D may be TRBD1 (6 bases). The CDR3 is 15 amino acids. Trimming shortened V by 3 bases and J by 2 bases, and 15 bases separated the two germline ends. The V gene's germline CDR1 is SGHKS and CDR2 YYEKEE (reference sequence). CDR3 in DNA: TGTGCCAGCAGCTCTGCGCCCACAGGGACCTACGAGCAGTACTTC. Translated, it gives CASSSAPTGTYEQYF. Full variable domain (rest looked up from reference TRBV5-5 and TRBJ2-7): DAGVTQSPTHLIKTRGQQVTLRCSPISGHKSVSWYQQVLGQGPQFIFQYYEKEERGRGNFPDRFSARQFPNYSSELNVNALLLGDSALYLCASSSAPTGTYEQYFGPGTRLTVT.

V and J are TRBV9 and TRBJ2-2; D is possibly TRBD2 (5 bases). The CDR3 covers 15 residues. The V and J ends lost 0 bases and 6 bases respectively, with 12 bases between them. CDR1 SGDLS and CDR2 YYNGEE come from the germline V gene. The CDR3 nucleotides are TGTGCCAGCAGCGTAGATTGGGGAGTGGCCGGGGAGCTGTTTTTT. Amino acids: CASSVDWGVAGELFF.

The sample holds a few counts of this clone. The chain carries TRBV5-1 and TRBJ2-1, with 8 bases lining up with TRBD2. The germline CDR1 and CDR2 sequences are SGHRS and YFSETQ. The junction had 3 bases not matched to a gene; V was cut back by 0 bases and J by 7 bases. CDR3 length equals 14 residues. CDR3 sequence reads: CASSLASSGNEQFF. CDR3 bases: TGCGCCAGCAGCTTGGCATCTAGCGGGAATGAGCAGTTCTTC.

The genes are TRBV24-1 and TRBJ2-1, with 13 bases that match TRBD2. There are 18 residues in the CDR3. The V gene's germline CDR1 is KGHDR and CDR2 SFDVKD. J gave up 7 bases and V 5 bases, and 13 bases lay outside the gene matches. The CDR3 spells CATSVPGGGTSGINEQFF. The DNA for the CDR3 is TGTGCCACCAGTGTCCCTGGGGGAGGGACTAGCGGGATAAATGAGCAGTTCTTC.

The chain carries TRBV18 and TRBJ1-5, with TRBD1 matching 12 bases. The germline V gene encodes CDR1 KGHSH and CDR2 LQKENI. This CDR3 has 15 residues. V dropped 3 bases and J dropped 6; count of bases not matched to a gene: 3. CDR3 sequence (DNA): TGTGCCAGCTCACCGGGACAGGGGGCAGTTCAGCCCCAGCATTTT. It translates to CASSPGQGAVQPQHF.

In the case of this clone: Other DNA sequences of this sample code for an identical CDR3. The CDR3 reads CASSGTAQETQYF. The CDR3 DNA follows: TGTGCCAGCAGCGGGACAGCCCAAGAGACCCAGTACTTC. The J gene is TRBJ2-5, the V gene TRBV9, with D maybe TRBD1 (6 bases). Germline V CDR1 and CDR2: SGDLS, YYNGEE. The V end was cut by 3 bases, the J end by 1 base, with 7 bases between. The CDR3 covers 13 residues.

V and J are TRBV7-9 and TRBJ2-7; no firm D call. This CDR3 has 13 residues. CDR1 and CDR2 from the germline V gene are SEHNR and FQNEAQ (reference sequence). The V gene lost 0 bases and the J gene lost 9 bases, with 12 bases spanning the gap. The CDR3 loop is CASSLAQALTQYF. The DNA for the CDR3 is TGTGCCAGCAGCTTAGCCCAGGCCCTCACGCAGTACTTC.

V usage is TRBV6-5 and J usage is TRBJ2-7; TRBD2 might be the D (6 bases). Germline CDR1 MNHEY, CDR2 SVGAGI. Trimming shortened V by 2 bases and J by 2 bases, and 13 bases separated the two germline ends. The CDR3 is made up of 15 amino acids. The DNA of the CDR3 is TGTGCCAGCAGTTACGCCGGCGGGGTGACCTACGAGCAGTACTTC. It translates to CASSYAGGVTYEQYF.

The V gene is TRBV29-1, the J gene TRBJ1-2; D is perhaps TRBD1 (5 bases). The CDR3 sequence is 11 residues long. Germline CDR1 is SQVTM and CDR2 is ANQGSEA. Trimming took 6 bases from V and 1 from J, leaving 6 bases between them. The CDR3 nucleotides read TGCAGCGTGGGGGGTAACTATGGCTACACCTTC. It translates to CSVGGNYGYTF.

V gene TRBV19 combines with J gene TRBJ1-3, with D possibly being TRBD1 (5 bases). The CDR3 is 13 residues long. The germline gives CDR1 LNHDA, CDR2 SQIVND (reference sequence). Trimming removed 8 bases at V and 1 base at J, with 9 bases between. The CDR3 DNA sequence: TGTGCCAGTTCAGGGCTTTCTGGAAACACCATATATTTT. This encodes CASSGLSGNTIYF.

The chain joins TRBV6-1 to TRBJ2-1; 8 positions agree with TRBD1. The CDR3 length is 14 residues. The germline CDR1 and CDR2 sequences are MNHNS and SASEGT. The junction had 4 bases not matched to a gene; V was cut back by 2 bases and J by 7 bases. CDR3 sequence (DNA): TGTGCCAGCAGTGAACAGGGGGCGAAGAATGAGCAGTTCTTC. Translating it yields CASSEQGAKNEQFF.